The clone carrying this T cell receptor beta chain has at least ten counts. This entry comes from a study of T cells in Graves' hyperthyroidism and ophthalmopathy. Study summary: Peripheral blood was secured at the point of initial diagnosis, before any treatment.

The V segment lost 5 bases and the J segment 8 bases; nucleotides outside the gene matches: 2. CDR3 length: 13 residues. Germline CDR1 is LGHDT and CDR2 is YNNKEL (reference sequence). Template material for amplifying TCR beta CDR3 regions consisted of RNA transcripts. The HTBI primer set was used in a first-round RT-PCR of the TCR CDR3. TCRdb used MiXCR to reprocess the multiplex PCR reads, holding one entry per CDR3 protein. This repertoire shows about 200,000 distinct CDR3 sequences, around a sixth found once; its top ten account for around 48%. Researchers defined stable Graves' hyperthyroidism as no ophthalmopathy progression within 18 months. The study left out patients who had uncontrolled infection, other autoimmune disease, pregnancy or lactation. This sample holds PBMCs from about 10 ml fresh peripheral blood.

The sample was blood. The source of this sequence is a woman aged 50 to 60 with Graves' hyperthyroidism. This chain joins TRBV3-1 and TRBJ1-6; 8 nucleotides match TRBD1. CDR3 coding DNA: TGTGCCAGCAGCTCGGACAGGGATTCACCCCTCCACTTT. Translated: CASSSDRDSPLHF.